This TCR beta chain was sequenced during a study of blood T cell repertoires in COVID-19. This clone was observed a handful of times. Participants were aged roughly 18 to 90 years, lived in under 30 US areas, and enrolled virtually. Cohorts were based on clinical histories the participants reported. Assay used: immunoSEQ multiplex PCR; TCRdb lists only in-frame clones, some missing. Of about 270,000 clones listed, 85% to 90% are singletons. CDR3 length equals 16 residues. Germline lookup yields CDR1 SQVTM and CDR2 ANQGSEA. Specimen: PBMCs or T cells enriched from blood (not recorded which). The V and J genes are TRBV29-1 and TRBJ1-1, with D maybe TRBD1 (6 bases). This clonotype originated in a woman between 25 and 40 years old with acute COVID-19. The CDR3 sequence is CSSFFWGRLGDTEAFF. In nucleotides, the CDR3 is TGCAGTTCCTTTTTTTGGGGGCGCTTGGGAGACACTGAAGCTTTCTTT.